Below, 25 T cell receptor beta chains from the same sample are listed, as sequenced in a study of cytomegalovirus exposure and HLA in healthy donors. This table comes from immunoSEQ multiplex PCR, and its TCRdb copy is limited to in-frame clones, with some not included. The sample contains about 160,000 clones, around 92% of which appear only once. Sequencing input: PBMCs. Receptors were obtained from a woman aged 18-30 years in good health and CMV-seropositive.

The chain couples TRBV19 to TRBJ2-3, with 13 bases identical to TRBD2. From germline, CDR1 is LNHDA and CDR2 SQIVND (reference sequence). The CDR3 contains 17 residues. The J segment lost 2 bases and the V segment lost 5 bases, leaving 7 bases of the junction unmatched. The CDR3 is CASSWTSGSFTTDTQYF. As DNA, the CDR3 is TGTGCCAGTAGTTGGACTAGCGGGAGTTTTACCACAGATACGCAGTATTTT.

The chain recombines TRBV29-1 with TRBJ2-7; the D is unclear. Germline CDR1 and CDR2: SQVTM and ANQGSEA. With 4 bases removed from V and 3 bases from J, the gap between germline ends came to 16 bases. The length of the CDR3 is 14 residues. In DNA, the CDR3 is TGCAGCGTTGTCTCGTCAGTATCCCTCTACGAGCAGTACTTC. It yields the protein CSVVSSVSLYEQYF.

The CDR3: CASSGRQGRETQYF. CDR3 sequence (DNA): TGTGCCAGCAGTGGCAGACAGGGTCGGGAGACCCAGTACTTC. The chain recombines TRBV28 with TRBJ2-5; 7 bases align to TRBD1. Losses at the gene ends were 5 bases for V and 5 bases for J; bases not matched to a gene: 8. The CDR3 has 14 amino acids. Germline values: CDR1 MDHEN, CDR2 SYDVKM. Complete variable domain (other parts from reference TRBV28 and TRBJ2-5): DVKVTQSSRYLVKRTGEKVFLECVQDMDHENMFWYRQDPGLGLRLIYFSYDVKMKEKGDIPEGYSVSREKKERFSLILESASTNQTSMYLCASSGRQGRETQYFGPGTRLLVL.

The chain couples TRBV11-2 to TRBJ1-4, with unresolved D. CDR3 length: 13 amino acids. CDR1 is SGHAT, CDR2 FQNNGV, per germline. V gave up 4 bases and J gave up 14 bases, with 17 bases separating them. CDR3 sequence (DNA): TGTGCCAGCAGCTCTACAGCGGTAAGGATGCTGTTTTTT. This sequence encodes CASSSTAVRMLFF.

This clone has just one count. The chain recombines TRBV27 with TRBJ1-2; D is ambiguous. The CDR3 length is 13 residues. The V gene's germline CDR1 is MNHEY and CDR2 SMNVEV (reference sequence). V was pared by 8 bases and J by 0 bases, with 10 bases between. In nucleotides, the CDR3 is TGTGCCAGCGGAGGGCCTACTAACTATGGCTACACCTTC. It codes for CASGGPTNYGYTF.

The rearrangement uses TRBV4-1 and TRBJ2-3; 8 bases are shared with TRBD1. J was trimmed by 0 bases and V by 3 bases; bases with no gene match: 5. The V gene's germline CDR1 is MGHRA and CDR2 YSYEKL. The CDR3 is 16 amino acids. The CDR3 spells CASSHQRQGSTDTQYF. The CDR3, as DNA: TGCGCCAGCAGCCATCAAAGACAGGGGAGCACAGATACGCAGTATTTT.

The chain has TRBV27 and TRBJ2-7, with no clear D. The CDR3 has 15 amino acids. The V end lost 3 bases, the J end lost 4 bases, and 16 bases lay between the germline ends. Germline V lookup: CDR1 MNHEY, CDR2 SMNVEV (reference sequence). The CDR3 DNA is TGTGCCAGCAGTTTCACCCCCTCAAGAGGATACGAGCAGTACTTC. Protein sequence: CASSFTPSRGYEQYF.

Written as DNA, the CDR3 is TGTGCCAGTAGTATAGGAGCTCGCCGGAGCACAGATACGCAGTATTTT. Translation: CASSIGARRSTDTQYF. V is TRBV19 and J is TRBJ2-3; no firm D call. V was clipped by 1 base and J by 0 bases, with 11 bases between them. CDR1 and CDR2 from the germline V gene are LNHDA and SQIVND (reference sequence). The CDR3 loop spans 16 amino acids.

V and J are TRBV5-1 and TRBJ2-3, with a weak D call TRBD2 (5 bases). The CDR3 length is 14 residues. V shed 3 bases and J shed 2 bases, with 10 bases lying between them. CDR1 is SGHRS and CDR2 is YFSETQ in the germline V gene. CDR3 DNA: TGCGCCAGCAGCTCCGGACTTCACACAGATACGCAGTATTTT. Translated, it gives CASSSGLHTDTQYF.

This chain connects TRBV29-1 to TRBJ2-3; no reliable D call. V lost 5 bases, J lost 6 bases, and 15 bases lay in between. There are 13 residues in the CDR3. Germline CDR1 and CDR2: SQVTM and ANQGSEA. CDR3 amino acids: CSVPSIFTDTQYF. Written as DNA, the CDR3 is TGCAGCGTTCCGAGCATCTTTACCGATACGCAGTATTTT.

This chain links TRBV9 with TRBJ2-7; 10 nucleotides agree with TRBD2. Per germline, CDR1 SGDLS and CDR2 YYNGEE. The CDR3 consists of 16 residues. The V and J ends lost 4 bases and 4 bases, in that order; junction bases with no gene match: 11. As DNA, the CDR3 is TGTGCCAGCAGCCGTTCTCTAGCGGGAGATACGTACGAGCAGTACTTC. This codes for CASSRSLAGDTYEQYF.

This chain uses TRBV12-5 with TRBJ1-1, with a tentative D call TRBD1 (6 bases). With 7 bases removed from V and 2 bases from J, the gap between germline ends came to 20 bases. This CDR3 has 16 residues. The germline CDR1 and CDR2 sequences are LGHNT and FRNRAP. The CDR3, as DNA: TGTGCTAGTGCACGACAGGCAGGAAGTATTAACACTGAAGCTTTCTTT. It encodes CASARQAGSINTEAFF. The whole variable domain, filled in from reference TRBV12-5 and TRBJ1-1, reads DARVTQTPRHKVTEMGQEVTMRCQPILGHNTVFWYRQTMMQGLELLAYFRNRAPLDDSGMPKDRFSAEMPDATLATLKIQPSEPRDSAVYFCASARQAGSINTEAFFGQGTRLTVV.

CDR3 nucleotides: TGTGCCACAGGACTAGCGGGAGCAGATACGCAGTATTTT. Encoded protein: CATGLAGADTQYF. The rearrangement links TRBV6-1 to TRBJ2-3; 13 bases align to TRBD2. J lost 4 bases, V lost 10 bases, and 2 bases had no gene match. Germline V CDR1 and CDR2: MNHNS, SASEGT. The CDR3 is 13 amino acids.

V gene TRBV29-1 combines with J gene TRBJ1-5; D gene uncertain. The germline V gene has CDR1 SQVTM and CDR2 ANQGSEA. With 5 bases removed from V and 3 bases from J, the gap between germline ends came to 11 bases. The CDR3 contains 13 residues. The CDR3 reads CSVKTNLNQPQHF. CDR3 bases: TGCAGCGTTAAAACTAACCTCAATCAGCCCCAGCATTTT.

A few counts support this clone. This chain connects TRBV4-1 to TRBJ2-7; 10 bases agree with TRBD1. Germline V gene lookup returns CDR1 MGHRA and CDR2 YSYEKL. The CDR3 is 18 residues long. V shed 3 bases and J 4 bases; nucleotides not matched to a gene: 15. CDR3 loop: CASSQRESWGQGLYEQYF. In nucleotides, the CDR3 is TGCGCCAGCAGCCAGCGCGAGAGTTGGGGACAGGGGCTGTACGAGCAGTACTTC.

The chain has TRBV6-1 and TRBJ1-5; TRBD1 matches 7 bases. With 4 bases clipped from V and 4 bases from J, the junction kept 7 bases outside the gene matches. The CDR3 is made up of 15 amino acids. The germline CDR1 and CDR2 sequences are MNHNS and SASEGT. Written as DNA, the CDR3 is TGTGCCAGCAGTGCTAAGGGGGCGAATAATCAGCCCCAGCATTTT. This sequence encodes CASSAKGANNQPQHF.

This sequence joins TRBV5-1 and TRBJ2-2; 7 positions match TRBD2. Germline trimming cut 4 bases from V and 5 bases from J; bases unmatched to any gene: 5. Per the germline V gene, CDR1 is SGHRS and CDR2 is YFSETQ. This CDR3 spans 14 amino acids. CDR3 DNA sequence: TGCGCCAGCAGCCCGACTAGCAATACCGGGGAGCTGTTTTTT. It encodes CASSPTSNTGELFF.

The CDR3 is CSVDSGSSYNEQFF. CDR3 sequence (DNA): TGCAGCGTTGATTCTGGGAGCTCCTACAATGAGCAGTTCTTC. The chain is built from TRBV29-1 and TRBJ2-1; tentative D call: TRBD2 (5 bases). With 3 bases removed from V and 0 bases from J, the gap between germline ends came to 9 bases. The CDR3 is 14 amino acids. Germline CDR1 reads SQVTM; CDR2 reads ANQGSEA.

V usage is TRBV5-4 and J usage is TRBJ1-2; TRBD1 matches at 7 bases. This CDR3 spans 13 amino acids. Germline V lookup: CDR1 SGHNT, CDR2 YYREEE (reference sequence). Unmatched junction bases numbered 8, after V lost 4 bases and J lost 8 bases. Written as DNA, the CDR3 is TGTGCCAGCAGCCACGACAGGGTCGACGGCTACACCTTC. It yields the protein CASSHDRVDGYTF.

The chain has TRBV7-9 and TRBJ2-7; tentative D call: TRBD1 (5 bases). This CDR3 region has 17 residues. CDR1 SEHNR and CDR2 FQNEAQ come from the germline V gene (reference sequence). The ends were cut back, 7 bases at V and 5 bases at J, with 27 bases in the middle. CDR3 DNA sequence: TGTGCCAGCACCCTCCAAGGTAGCCAGGGCTGGTTGGACGAGCAGTACTTC. The encoded protein is CASTLQGSQGWLDEQYF.

This clone was seen only once. The chain combines TRBV6-5 with TRBJ2-7, with 8 bases aligning to TRBD2. Germline CDR1 MNHEY, CDR2 SVGAGI. The CDR3 extends over 16 amino acids. V lost 0 bases to trimming and J lost 3 bases; unmatched junction nucleotides: 7. CDR3 bases: TGTGCCAGCAGTTACTCGATGATAGCGGGGAACTACGAGCAGTACTTC. This encodes CASSYSMIAGNYEQYF.

This clone was counted only a few times. The CDR3 nucleotides are TGTGCCAGCACCAGAGCAGGTAGTAATGAAAAACTGTTTTTT. It encodes CASTRAGSNEKLFF. The chain is built from TRBV6-1 and TRBJ1-4; D is undetermined. Germline V gene lookup returns CDR1 MNHNS and CDR2 SASEGT. V was shortened by 7 bases and J by 4 bases, with 13 bases between the two germline ends. CDR3 length equals 14 residues.

The V call is TRBV9, the J call TRBJ1-2, with D perhaps TRBD1 (5 bases). The V gene's germline CDR1 is SGDLS and CDR2 YYNGEE. The V and J ends lost 3 bases and 2 bases respectively, with 11 bases between them. The CDR3 has 14 residues. The CDR3 reads CASSAVTANYGYTF. DNA of the CDR3: TGTGCCAGCAGCGCAGTGACAGCGAACTATGGCTACACCTTC.

The chain is built from TRBV2 and TRBJ2-3; TRBD2 matches at 9 bases. The V segment lost 10 bases and the J segment 3 bases; nucleotides outside the gene matches: 14. There are 16 residues in the CDR3. CDR1 is SNHLY and CDR2 is FYNNEI in the germline V gene. CDR3 region: CATKSIAGELTDTQYF. DNA for the CDR3: TGTGCCACCAAGTCGATAGCGGGAGAGTTGACAGATACGCAGTATTTT.

The chain links TRBV5-4 to TRBJ2-2, with TRBD1 as a possible D gene (5 bases). The CDR3 length is 15 residues. CDR1 is SGHNT and CDR2 is YYREEE in the germline V gene (reference sequence). V dropped 3 bases and J dropped 7 bases, with 16 bases sitting between them. The CDR3 bases are TGTGCCAGCAGCTGGGCTGGGGCGAACGGCGGGGAGCTGTTTTTT. The encoded protein is CASSWAGANGGELFF.